These 27 T cell receptor beta chains share one sample of origin, sequenced in a study of T cells in Graves' hyperthyroidism and ophthalmopathy. Template material for amplifying TCR beta CDR3 regions consisted of RNA transcripts. The TCR CDR3 first-round RT-PCR relied on the HTBI primer set. TCRdb recomputed calls from the multiplex PCR reads with MiXCR, one row per CDR3 protein. The sample carries roughly 200,000 distinct CDR3 sequences, 15% to 20% recorded once. Sample: blood. The receptors originated from a man in his forties with Graves' hyperthyroidism.

The chain recombines TRBV4-3 with TRBJ2-3; no clear D gene. The CDR3 is 14 amino acids. V gave up 0 bases and J gave up 4 bases, with 8 bases separating them. Germline V gives CDR1 LGHNA, CDR2 YSLEER. The DNA of the CDR3 is TGCGCCAGCAGCCAAGATACCCTCGCAGATACGCAGTATTTT. Amino acid sequence: CASSQDTLADTQYF.

At least ten counts were recorded for this clonotype. The V gene is TRBV7-2, the J gene TRBJ2-1; 7 bases agree with TRBD1. Looked up from germline, CDR1 is SGHTA and CDR2 is FQGNSA. Unmatched junction bases numbered 12, after V lost 3 bases and J lost 7 bases. The CDR3 has 16 residues. Here the CDR3 reads CASSLYRGNFENEQFF. CDR3 bases: TGTGCCAGCAGCTTGTACAGGGGTAATTTTGAGAATGAGCAGTTCTTC.

This clonotype was picked up a small number of times. The CDR3 is CASTYWGATGELFF. As DNA, the CDR3 is TGTGCCAGCACCTACTGGGGGGCAACCGGGGAGCTGTTTTTT. The chain is built from TRBV6-1 and TRBJ2-2; the D gene could be TRBD1 or TRBD2 (6 bases each). The germline V gene encodes CDR1 MNHNS and CDR2 SASEGT. There are 14 residues in the CDR3. Trimming removed 7 bases at V and 5 bases at J, with 14 bases between.

This clonotype showed up just a few times. The chain carries TRBV29-1 and TRBJ2-5, with D tentatively TRBD2 (7 bases). CDR1 SQVTM and CDR2 ANQGSEA come from the germline V gene. CDR3 length: 12 residues. The germline V and J ends were trimmed by 7 bases and 5 bases, with 14 bases remaining between them. CDR3 loop: CSGGGADETQYF. CDR3 sequence (DNA): TGCAGCGGAGGGGGGGCAGATGAGACCCAGTACTTC.

This clonotype has ten or more counts. V is TRBV28 and J is TRBJ2-7; the match to TRBD2 covers 7 bases. The CDR3 totals 14 residues. V dropped 7 bases and J dropped 6; count of bases not matched to a gene: 12. In germline, CDR1 is MDHEN, CDR2 SYDVKM. The CDR3 DNA is TGTGCCAGCACCCGGCGGGGAGGGGCCGGCGAGCAGTACTTC. Its translation: CASTRRGGAGEQYF. The whole variable domain, remainder taken from reference TRBV28 and TRBJ2-7, is DVKVTQSSRYLVKRTGEKVFLECVQDMDHENMFWYRQDPGLGLRLIYFSYDVKMKEKGDIPEGYSVSREKKERFSLILESASTNQTSMYLCASTRRGGAGEQYFGPGTRLTVT.

This clonotype was seen at least ten times. J is TRBJ2-3 and V is TRBV7-2; D is undetermined. Germline assignment: CDR1 SGHTA and CDR2 FQGNSA. The CDR3 runs to 13 residues. V was cut by 1 base and J by 9 bases, with 11 bases left in between. The CDR3 nucleotides read TGTGCCAGCAGCTTAGAAAGGGATAGGACGCAGTATTTT. This encodes CASSLERDRTQYF.

This rearrangement joins TRBV5-1 to TRBJ2-1; 8 positions match TRBD1. Germline CDR1 reads SGHRS; CDR2 reads YFSETQ. The CDR3 extends over 15 amino acids. The trim removed 4 bases at V and 6 bases at J, leaving 9 bases unmatched. CDR3 in amino acids: CASSDSGTGPNEQFF. CDR3 in DNA: TGCGCCAGCAGCGACTCTGGGACAGGTCCCAATGAGCAGTTCTTC.

The J gene is TRBJ2-3, the V gene TRBV28; 7 bases agree with TRBD2. This CDR3 comprises 19 residues. Germline loops: CDR1 MDHEN, CDR2 SYDVKM. The V gene end was trimmed by 4 bases and the J gene end by 1 base; junction bases not matched to a gene: 17. CDR3 DNA: TGTGCCAGCAGTTACCCATCCCGGGACTACGAAGGGGGCACAGATACGCAGTATTTT. This encodes CASSYPSRDYEGGTDTQYF.

In its sample, this clonotype was seen many times. The gene calls are TRBV18 and TRBJ1-2; D ambiguous. Germline lookup yields CDR1 KGHSH and CDR2 LQKENI. The CDR3 has 14 residues. V was cut by 3 bases and J by 8 bases, with 16 bases left in between. The CDR3 DNA sequence: TGTGCCAGCTCACCGAATGACCGGGGTGGGGGCTACACCTTC. This translates into CASSPNDRGGGYTF. Drawing the rest from reference TRBV18 and TRBJ1-2, the complete variable domain is NAGVMQNPRHLVRRRGQEARLRCSPMKGHSHVYWYRQLPEEGLKFMVYLQKENIIDESGMPKERFSAEFPKEGPSILRIQQVVRGDSAAYFCASSPNDRGGGYTFGSGTRLTVV.

This clonotype came up many times. V is TRBV12-3 or TRBV12-4 and J is TRBJ1-1; D is ambiguous. CDR3 length: 13 residues. Deletions cut 5 bases from V and 4 bases from J, with 11 bases between. CDR3 nucleotides: TGTGCCAGCAGTCTAACGGTAGGCACTGAAGCTTTCTTT. Translated: CASSLTVGTEAFF.

This clonotype showed up just a few times. J is TRBJ2-1 and V is TRBV6-1; D remains unclear. The CDR3 is 15 amino acids. CDR1 is MNHNS, CDR2 SASEGT, per germline. The V end was cut by 2 bases, the J end by 0 bases, with 8 bases between. CDR3 region: CASSERRSSYNEQFF. The CDR3 DNA is TGTGCCAGCAGTGAAAGGCGTAGCTCCTACAATGAGCAGTTCTTC.

This clonotype was recorded at least ten times. The chain has TRBV10-3 and TRBJ1-1; TRBD1 aligns across 8 bases. There are 13 residues in the CDR3. With V trimmed by 6 bases and J by 1 base, 1 base remained unmatched. Germline CDR1 is ENHRY and CDR2 is SYGVKD. The CDR3 spells CAIRGQANTEAFF. The CDR3 DNA reads TGTGCCATCAGGGGACAGGCGAACACTGAAGCTTTCTTT.

The chain carries TRBV7-9 and TRBJ1-6, with TRBD1 as a possible D gene (5 bases). V was clipped by 8 bases and J by 10 bases, with 18 bases between them. CDR3 length: 14 amino acids. The germline V gene has CDR1 SEHNR and CDR2 FQNEAQ (reference sequence). The CDR3 bases are TGTGCCAGCGGCATCGGACAAAGGCGGTCACCCCTCCACTTT. This sequence encodes CASGIGQRRSPLHF.

This clonotype was seen ten or more times. The V and J genes are TRBV12-3 or TRBV12-4 and TRBJ2-7; D may be TRBD1 (5 bases). V was pared by 5 bases and J by 5 bases, with 16 bases between. This CDR3 contains 14 residues. This CDR3 is CASSRMTAVHEQYF. In DNA, the CDR3 is TGTGCCAGCAGTCGTATGACAGCAGTCCACGAGCAGTACTTC.

This clonotype was observed many times. The V and J genes are TRBV5-1 and TRBJ2-1, with D possibly matching TRBD2 (6 bases). With 4 bases removed from V and 8 bases from J, the gap between germline ends came to 16 bases. CDR1 is SGHRS, CDR2 YFSETQ, per germline. The CDR3 sequence is 14 residues long. As DNA, the CDR3 is TGCGCCAGCAGCCTGTGGGGGGTTGGCTATGAGCAGTTCTTC. It encodes CASSLWGVGYEQFF.

The V gene is TRBV7-2, the J gene TRBJ2-3; 9 positions agree with TRBD2. J was trimmed by 4 bases and V by 1 base; bases with no gene match: 12. CDR1 and CDR2 from the germline V gene are SGHTA and FQGNSA. This CDR3 has 18 amino acids. CDR3 DNA sequence: TGTGCCAGCAGCTTAGTTTTGGGCGGGGGGGCGCCGGCAGATACGCAGTATTTT. Its protein product is CASSLVLGGGAPADTQYF.

This clonotype was seen ten or more times. V and J are TRBV5-1 and TRBJ1-6, with D perhaps matching TRBD1 (5 bases). Trimming stripped 1 base from V and 10 bases from J, with 15 bases between. CDR1 and CDR2 (germline): SGHRS, YFSETQ. CDR3 length: 15 amino acids. In DNA form, the CDR3 reads TGCGCCAGCAGCTTGACGGTCCAGGGTGAGTCACCCCTCCACTTT. This codes for CASSLTVQGESPLHF.

This clonotype was seen repeatedly, ten times or more. The V and J genes are TRBV15 and TRBJ2-1; the D gene is possibly TRBD2 (6 bases). V was pared by 0 bases and J by 2 bases, with 8 bases between. This CDR3 comprises 15 residues. The germline CDR1 and CDR2 sequences are LNHNV and YYDKDF (reference sequence). CDR3 loop: CATSRDRGTYNEQFF. CDR3 bases: TGTGCCACCAGCAGAGATCGGGGGACCTACAATGAGCAGTTCTTC. Complete variable domain (other parts from reference TRBV15 and TRBJ2-1): DAMVIQNPRYQVTQFGKPVTLSCSQTLNHNVMYWYQQKSSQAPKLLFHYYDKDFNNEADTPDNFQSRRPNTSFCFLDIRSPGLGDTAMYLCATSRDRGTYNEQFFGPGTRLTVL.

Turning to this clonotype: Since a much larger clone is just one base distant, this may be a read error. The rearrangement uses TRBV7-2 and TRBJ1-5, with unresolved D. Germline lookup yields CDR1 SGHTA and CDR2 FQGNSA. The CDR3 is made up of 14 amino acids. The chain's CDR3 is CASSLFGGNQLQHF. Written as DNA, the CDR3 is TGTGCCAGCAGCTTATTCGGTGGGAATCAGCTCCAGCATTTT.

The chain is built from TRBV7-8 and TRBJ2-7; D is perhaps TRBD2 (6 bases). The CDR3 is made up of 16 amino acids. Germline CDR1 and CDR2: SGHVS and FQNEAQ. The V gene lost 5 bases and the J gene lost 0 bases, with 17 bases spanning the gap. The CDR3 loop reads CASSHFGTVSSYEQYF. The CDR3 coding sequence is TGTGCCAGCAGCCATTTCGGGACTGTAAGCTCCTACGAGCAGTACTTC.

The chain has TRBV4-3 and TRBJ2-5; 12 bases agree with TRBD2. V trimming: 3 bases; J trimming: 5 bases; junction bases outside the gene matches: 16. Germline V gene data show CDR1 as LGHNA and CDR2 as YSLEER. This CDR3 region has 19 residues. For the CDR3, the DNA is TGCGCCAGCAGCCACGGGGGACTAGCGGGCCTTATCATCGTGGAGACCCAGTACTTC. Protein: CASSHGGLAGLIIVETQYF.

This clonotype has a handful of counts. V gene TRBV20-1 combines with J gene TRBJ2-5; D is perhaps TRBD2 (6 bases). Looked up from germline, CDR1 is DFQATT and CDR2 is SNEGSKA (reference sequence). This CDR3 spans 13 amino acids. Trimming pared 2 bases from V and 4 bases from J, leaving 11 bases between. CDR3 bases: TGCAGTGCTAGACAGGGAGGTCGAGAGACCCAGTACTTC. Encoded protein: CSARQGGRETQYF.

Of note for this clonotype: A much larger clone lies one base from this, so it may be a read error. The chain has TRBV30 and TRBJ1-3; tentatively, D is TRBD1 (5 bases). CDR3 size: 15 residues. Germline V CDR1 and CDR2: GTSNPN, SVGIG (reference sequence). Trimming left V 0 bases short and J 0 bases short, with 9 bases between. CDR3 bases: TGTGCCTGGAGTGTAGGGGACGCCTCTGGAAACACCATATATTTT. Its translation is CAWSVGDASGNTIYF.

The chain employs TRBV7-2 and TRBJ2-7; 9 bases are shared with TRBD1. J was trimmed by 3 bases and V by 5 bases; bases with no gene match: 14. This CDR3 region has 17 residues. Germline lookup yields CDR1 SGHTA and CDR2 FQGNSA. The CDR3, as DNA: TGTGCCAGCAGCCACCGACAGGGGGGTTTCTCCTACTACGAGCAGTACTTC. It codes for CASSHRQGGFSYYEQYF.

The sample holds many counts of this clonotype. Here the CDR3 reads CASSSPGDRGSYEQYF. The CDR3 nucleotides read TGTGCCAGCAGTTCACCCGGGGACAGGGGCTCCTACGAGCAGTACTTC. The chain is built from TRBV28 and TRBJ2-7; 10 nucleotides match TRBD1. V dropped 4 bases and J dropped 0; count of bases not matched to a gene: 6. This CDR3 contains 16 residues. Germline CDR1 MDHEN, CDR2 SYDVKM.

This chain connects TRBV7-3 to TRBJ2-3; 13 bases are shared with TRBD2. CDR1 is SGHTA, CDR2 FQGTGA, per germline. With V trimmed by 5 bases and J by 4 bases, 6 bases remained unmatched. CDR3 length equals 16 residues. CDR3 DNA: TGTGCCAGCAGCCGACTAGCGGGGGGCGGGTCAGATACGCAGTATTTT. Translating it yields CASSRLAGGGSDTQYF.

This clonotype showed up many times. The chain employs TRBV7-2 and TRBJ2-3, with 9 bases lining up with TRBD2. The V and J ends lost 1 base and 4 bases, in that order; junction bases with no gene match: 9. The CDR3 has 17 amino acids. CDR1 is SGHTA, CDR2 FQGNSA, per germline. The CDR3: CASSLVLGGGGPDTQYF. The CDR3 nucleotides read TGTGCCAGCAGCTTAGTTTTGGGCGGGGGGGGTCCAGATACGCAGTATTTT.